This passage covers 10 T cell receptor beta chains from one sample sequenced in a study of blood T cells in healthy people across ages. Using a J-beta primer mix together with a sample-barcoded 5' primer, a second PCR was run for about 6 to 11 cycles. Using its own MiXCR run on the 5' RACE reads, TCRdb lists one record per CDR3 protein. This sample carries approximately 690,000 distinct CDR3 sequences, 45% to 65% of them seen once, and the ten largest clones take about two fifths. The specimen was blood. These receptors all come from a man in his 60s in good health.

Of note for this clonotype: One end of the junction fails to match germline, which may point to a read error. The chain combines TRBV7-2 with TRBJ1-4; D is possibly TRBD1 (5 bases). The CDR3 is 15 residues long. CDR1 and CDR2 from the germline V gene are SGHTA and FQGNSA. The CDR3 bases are TGTGCCAGCACTCTGGGCGGGGCAACTAATGGAAAACTGTTTTTT. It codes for CASTLGGATNGKLFF.

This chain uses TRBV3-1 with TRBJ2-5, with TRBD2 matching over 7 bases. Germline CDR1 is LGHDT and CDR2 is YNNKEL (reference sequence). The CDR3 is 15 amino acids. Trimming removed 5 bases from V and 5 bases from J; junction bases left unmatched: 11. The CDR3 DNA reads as TGTGCCAGCAGCAGCAGCGGGGCCCGCAGGGAGACCCAGTACTTC. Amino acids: CASSSSGARRETQYF.

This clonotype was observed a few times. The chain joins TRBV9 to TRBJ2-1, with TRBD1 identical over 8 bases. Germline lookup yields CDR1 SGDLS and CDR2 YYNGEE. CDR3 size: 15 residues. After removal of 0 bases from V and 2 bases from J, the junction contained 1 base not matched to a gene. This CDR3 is CASSVEDRAYNEQFF. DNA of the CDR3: TGTGCCAGCAGCGTAGAGGACAGGGCCTACAATGAGCAGTTCTTC.

DNA for the CDR3: TGTGCCAGCAGCGTCCAGGAGACCTACGAGCAGTACTTC. Translating gives CASSVQETYEQYF. This rearrangement joins TRBV7-2 to TRBJ2-7; no firm D call. The germline gives CDR1 SGHTA, CDR2 FQGNSA. The V end was cut by 5 bases, the J end by 2 bases, with 10 bases between. This CDR3 comprises 13 residues.

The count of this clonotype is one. CDR3 protein: CASSPPGGNNEQFF. CDR3 DNA: TGTGCCAGCAGCCCTCCGGGGGGGAACAATGAGCAGTTCTTC. The rearrangement joins TRBV6-5 to TRBJ2-1, with TRBD2 identical over 8 bases. With 6 bases clipped from V and 5 bases from J, the junction kept 6 bases outside the gene matches. Per the germline V gene, CDR1 is MNHEY and CDR2 is SVGAGI. The CDR3 runs to 14 residues.

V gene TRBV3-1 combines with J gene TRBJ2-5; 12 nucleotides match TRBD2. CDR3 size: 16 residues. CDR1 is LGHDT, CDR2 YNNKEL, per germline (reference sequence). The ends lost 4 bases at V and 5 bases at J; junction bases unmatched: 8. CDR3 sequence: CASSRTSGTPGETQYF. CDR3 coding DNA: TGTGCCAGCAGCCGGACTAGCGGGACCCCGGGGGAGACCCAGTACTTC.

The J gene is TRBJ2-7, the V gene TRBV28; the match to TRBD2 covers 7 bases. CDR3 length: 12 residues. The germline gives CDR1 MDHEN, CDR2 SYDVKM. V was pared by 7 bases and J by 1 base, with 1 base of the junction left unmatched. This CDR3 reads CASMRGSYEQYF. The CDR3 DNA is TGTGCCAGCATGCGGGGGTCCTACGAGCAGTACTTC.

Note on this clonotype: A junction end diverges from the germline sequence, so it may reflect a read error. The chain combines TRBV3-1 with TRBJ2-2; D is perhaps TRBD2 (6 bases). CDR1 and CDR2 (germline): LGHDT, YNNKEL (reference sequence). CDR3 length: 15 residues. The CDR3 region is CAGSPRGSFAGELFF. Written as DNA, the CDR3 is TGTGCCGGCAGCCCGCGGGGCAGTTTCGCCGGGGAGCTGTTTTTT.

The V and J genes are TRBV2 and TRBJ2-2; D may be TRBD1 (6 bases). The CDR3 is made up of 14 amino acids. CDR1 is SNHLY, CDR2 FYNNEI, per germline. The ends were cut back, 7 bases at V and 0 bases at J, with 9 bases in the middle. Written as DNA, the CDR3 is TGTGCCAGCATCCGACAGGCGAACACCGGGGAGCTGTTTTTT. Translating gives CASIRQANTGELFF.

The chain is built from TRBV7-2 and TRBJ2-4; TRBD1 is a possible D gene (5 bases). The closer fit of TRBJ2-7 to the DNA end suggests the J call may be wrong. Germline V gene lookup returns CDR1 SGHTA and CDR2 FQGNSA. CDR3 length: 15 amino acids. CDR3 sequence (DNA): TGTGCCAGCAGCTTAGGGCTAGGGGCCTACTACGAGCAGTACTTC. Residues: CASSLGLGAYYEQYF.